This TCR beta chain was recovered during a study of blood T cell repertoires in COVID-19. The overall study: Acute and convalescent COVID-19 samples came from the United States, Italy and Spain. In each case, the material was cDNA or gDNA derived from T cells, B-cell-depleted T cells, or PBMCs.

The protocol was immunoSEQ multiplex PCR, while the TCRdb copy is restricted to in-frame clones and leaves out a portion. This sample yields under 110,000 clones, of which roughly 92% are seen a single time; around 5% belongs to the top ten. J lost 6 bases, V lost 4 bases, and 4 bases had no gene match. CDR3 length: 14 amino acids. Germline V gene data show CDR1 as LNHDA and CDR2 as SQIVND (reference sequence). This chain links TRBV19 with TRBJ1-1, with 11 bases matching TRBD1. The TCR was taken from a man aged 50 to 59 with active COVID-19. Sequencing input: peripheral blood. CDR3 sequence reads: CASSRGTGGPEAFF. CDR3 nucleotides: TGTGCCAGTAGTAGAGGGACAGGGGGGCCTGAAGCTTTCTTT.